These 12 T cell receptor beta chains share one sample of origin, sequenced in a study of T cell repertoires in cytomegalovirus infection. MiXCR, run by TCRdb on the reads, gives a single entry per CDR3 protein. The sample consists of fewer than 300,000 distinct CDR3 sequences, about a quarter of them appearing once. What was sequenced was PBMCs. The source is a human donor in good health (CMV status not recorded). Some clones in this sample may be carry-over from other donors' samples.

J is TRBJ1-3 and V is TRBV6-5; no clear D. CDR3 length equals 16 residues. V was clipped by 2 bases and J by 4 bases, with 15 bases between them. In germline, CDR1 is MNHEY, CDR2 SVGAGI. This chain's CDR3 is CASSYGSAGAGNTIYF. In DNA, the CDR3 is TGTGCCAGCAGTTACGGCTCGGCAGGCGCCGGAAACACCATATATTTT.

This clonotype came up a few times. V usage is TRBV7-2 and J usage is TRBJ2-7; D is unresolved. CDR1 is SGHTA, CDR2 FQGNSA, per germline. Between the trimmed V and J ends, which lost 7 bases and 5 bases, there was a span of 12 bases. The CDR3 loop spans 12 amino acids. CDR3 amino acids: CASTTGVHEQYF. Written as DNA, the CDR3 is TGTGCCAGCACCACGGGCGTCCACGAGCAGTACTTC.

This clonotype was observed many times. This chain connects TRBV7-2 to TRBJ2-2; D might be TRBD2 (6 bases). V was pared by 5 bases and J by 1 base, with 11 bases between. The CDR3 loop spans 15 amino acids. Looked up from germline, CDR1 is SGHTA and CDR2 is FQGNSA. This chain's CDR3 is CASSRNSGNTGELFF. The DNA for the CDR3 is TGTGCCAGCAGCAGGAATAGCGGGAACACCGGGGAGCTGTTTTTT.

This clonotype showed up many times. The chain links TRBV7-2 to TRBJ2-3; tentatively, D is TRBD1 or TRBD2 (6 bases each). Trimming stripped 4 bases from V and 3 bases from J, with 14 bases between. Looked up from germline, CDR1 is SGHTA and CDR2 is FQGNSA. The CDR3 length is 15 residues. The CDR3 sequence: CASSSVGGFTDTQYF. CDR3 sequence (DNA): TGTGCCAGCAGCTCTGTGGGGGGCTTTACAGATACGCAGTATTTT.

This clonotype occurred many times. This chain uses TRBV5-5 with TRBJ1-5, with D possibly matching TRBD1 (5 bases). The V gene's germline CDR1 is SGHKS and CDR2 YYEKEE (reference sequence). Trimming took off 4 bases at V and 9 bases at J, with 20 bases between the two ends. The CDR3 runs 15 residues. The CDR3 loop is CASSPLTVPSGPQHF. The CDR3 DNA is TGTGCCAGCAGCCCGTTGACAGTACCCTCAGGGCCCCAGCATTTT. Combining the CDR3 with reference TRBV5-5 and TRBJ1-5 gives the whole variable domain DAGVTQSPTHLIKTRGQQVTLRCSPISGHKSVSWYQQVLGQGPQFIFQYYEKEERGRGNFPDRFSARQFPNYSSELNVNALLLGDSALYLCASSPLTVPSGPQHFGDGTRLSIL.

This clonotype was found a few times. The CDR3 sequence: CASSHREQGAMDTIYF. CDR3 bases: TGCGCCAGCAGCCACCGTGAACAGGGGGCGATGGACACCATATATTTT. This chain connects TRBV4-1 to TRBJ1-3, with 9 bases lining up with TRBD1. CDR3 length equals 16 residues. Trimming cost V 3 bases and J 8 bases; bases outside gene matches: 11. In germline, CDR1 is MGHRA, CDR2 YSYEKL.

The V and J genes are TRBV11-1 and TRBJ2-2, with 7 positions matching TRBD2. J was trimmed by 7 bases and V by 1 base; bases with no gene match: 3. This CDR3 contains 14 residues. From germline, CDR1 is SGHAT and CDR2 FQDESV (reference sequence). This CDR3 reads CASSLGLADGELFF. CDR3 bases: TGTGCCAGCAGCTTAGGGCTAGCGGACGGGGAGCTGTTTTTT.

This clonotype came up a few times. The chain has TRBV29-1 and TRBJ2-1; 11 bases are a match to TRBD2. Germline CDR1 is SQVTM and CDR2 is ANQGSEA. CDR3 length: 19 residues. With 6 bases clipped from V and 0 bases from J, the junction kept 16 bases outside the gene matches. CDR3 bases: TGCAGCGTCACCCTAGGACTAGCGGGCGATTGGGGCTCCTACAATGAGCAGTTCTTC. Translation gives CSVTLGLAGDWGSYNEQFF.

This chain links TRBV7-8 with TRBJ2-7, with D uncertain. With 1 base removed from V and 0 bases from J, the gap between germline ends came to 7 bases. CDR1 SGHVS and CDR2 FQNEAQ come from the germline V gene. The CDR3 consists of 14 residues. DNA for the CDR3: TGTGCCAGCAGCTTAGATTACAGCTCCTACGAGCAGTACTTC. It translates to CASSLDYSSYEQYF.

This clonotype occurred many times. The chain uses TRBV7-2 and TRBJ2-7, with D possibly TRBD1 on 6 matching bases. The germline V gene encodes CDR1 SGHTA and CDR2 FQGNSA. Trimming pared 1 base from V and 1 base from J, leaving 11 bases between. The CDR3 sequence is 15 residues long. The DNA of the CDR3 is TGTGCCAGCAGCTTAGAGGGGGACGGATCCTACGAGCAGTACTTC. Translation: CASSLEGDGSYEQYF. The full variable domain, completed using reference TRBV7-2 and TRBJ2-7, is GAGVSQSPSNKVTEKGKDVELRCDPISGHTALYWYRQSLGQGLEFLIYFQGNSAPDKSGLPSDRFSAERTGGSVSTLTIQRTQQEDSAVYLCASSLEGDGSYEQYFGPGTRLTVT.

This clonotype came up many times. V and J are TRBV7-2 and TRBJ2-3; D not certain. This CDR3 region has 13 residues. V lost 0 bases and J 2 bases, leaving 3 bases between the germline ends. CDR1 SGHTA and CDR2 FQGNSA come from the germline V gene. The CDR3 DNA follows: TGTGCCAGCAGCTTAGCGTTCACAGATACGCAGTATTTT. Amino acids: CASSLAFTDTQYF.

CDR3 bases: TGTGCCAGCAGTAAGCAGGGGCAGCCCCAGCATTTT. This sequence encodes CASSKQGQPQHF. The V gene is TRBV6-2 or TRBV6-3, the J gene TRBJ1-5; D is perhaps TRBD1 (6 bases). The V gene's germline CDR1 is MNHEY and CDR2 SVGEGT. This CDR3 has 12 amino acids. Trimming removed 5 bases from V and 7 bases from J, with 9 bases in between.